One sample yielded the 27 T cell receptor beta chains listed below, sequenced in a study of CD8 T cells in Susac syndrome. Random hexamers served to reverse transcribe roughly 0.45 to 1 ug RNA. TCRdb re-called the immunoSEQ multiplex PCR reads through MiXCR, storing one row per CDR3 protein. The sample consists of approximately 190,000 distinct CDR3 sequences, 93% of them appearing once. Sample: CD4+ T cells from PBMCs. These receptors were obtained from a human donor in good health.

This chain uses TRBV28 with TRBJ1-4, with D unclear. Trimming took 6 bases from V and 3 from J, leaving 14 bases between them. The CDR3 spans 15 residues. Per the germline V gene, CDR1 is MDHEN and CDR2 is SYDVKM. DNA of the CDR3: TGTGCCAGCAGACACCGAGGGTCCTCTAATGAAAAACTGTTTTTT. Translation: CASRHRGSSNEKLFF.

There are a few counts of this clonotype. This rearrangement joins TRBV12-3 or TRBV12-4 to TRBJ2-2, with D perhaps matching TRBD2 (5 bases). The CDR3 has 13 residues. Trimming took 5 bases from V and 6 from J, leaving 10 bases between them. The CDR3 is CASSDRGAGELFF. The CDR3 DNA reads as TGTGCCAGCAGTGACCGGGGAGCCGGGGAGCTGTTTTTT.

This clonotype came up once. The chain is built from TRBV4-3 and TRBJ2-1, with D possibly matching TRBD2 (6 bases). CDR3 length: 18 amino acids. The germline gives CDR1 LGHNA, CDR2 YSLEER. V lost 4 bases and J 5 bases, leaving 24 bases between the germline ends. CDR3 sequence reads: CASSRFALGGAGNNEQFF. The CDR3 DNA reads as TGCGCCAGCAGCCGATTTGCCCTGGGCGGGGCCGGTAACAATGAGCAGTTCTTC.

This clonotype was picked up one time. This chain joins TRBV5-4 and TRBJ1-1; D gene uncertain. Germline CDR1 SGHNT, CDR2 YYREEE (reference sequence). The V and J ends lost 2 bases and 8 bases respectively, with 10 bases between them. This CDR3 contains 12 residues. CDR3 loop: CASSLTFGEAFF. As DNA, the CDR3 is TGTGCCAGCAGCTTAACCTTTGGCGAAGCTTTCTTT.

The chain employs TRBV7-8 and TRBJ1-5, with a tentative D call TRBD1 (5 bases). The CDR3 sequence is 15 residues long. V gave up 3 bases and J gave up 2 bases, with 11 bases separating them. Per germline, CDR1 SGHVS and CDR2 FQNEAQ. CDR3 in amino acids: CASSFKGPGNQPQHF. CDR3 in DNA: TGTGCCAGCAGCTTTAAGGGGCCGGGCAATCAGCCCCAGCATTTT.

The J gene is TRBJ2-1, the V gene TRBV27; the D gene is possibly TRBD1 (5 bases). Germline CDR1 is MNHEY and CDR2 is SMNVEV (reference sequence). The CDR3 totals 15 residues. V was trimmed by 2 bases and J by 8 bases, leaving 16 bases between them. This chain's CDR3 is CASSLGAFPEDEQFF. The CDR3 DNA sequence: TGTGCCAGCAGTTTAGGGGCCTTCCCCGAGGATGAGCAGTTCTTC.

V usage is TRBV5-1 and J usage is TRBJ2-1; 7 nucleotides line up with TRBD2. Germline loops: CDR1 SGHRS, CDR2 YFSETQ. This CDR3 is 14 amino acids long. V lost 1 base and J lost 6; bases outside the gene matches: 4. In DNA, the CDR3 is TGCGCCAGCAGCTTGCCTAGCGGATTCAATGAGCAGTTCTTC. It encodes CASSLPSGFNEQFF. Full variable domain (rest looked up from reference TRBV5-1 and TRBJ2-1): KAGVTQTPRYLIKTRGQQVTLSCSPISGHRSVSWYQQTPGQGLQFLFEYFSETQRNKGNFPGRFSGRQFSNSRSEMNVSTLELGDSALYLCASSLPSGFNEQFFGPGTRLTVL.

V and J are TRBV6-5 and TRBJ2-7; 9 bases line up with TRBD1. Unmatched junction bases numbered 5, after V lost 8 bases and J lost 0 bases. The CDR3 loop spans 14 amino acids. CDR1 and CDR2 (germline): MNHEY, SVGAGI. The CDR3 nucleotides are TGTGCCAGCTCTGGGACAGGGAGCTCCTACGAGCAGTACTTC. Its translation: CASSGTGSSYEQYF.

The chain links TRBV6-2 or TRBV6-3 to TRBJ1-5; a weak D match, TRBD1 (6 bases). Germline V gives CDR1 MNHEY, CDR2 SVGEGT. Trimming shortened V by 6 bases and J by 3 bases, and 12 bases separated the two germline ends. The CDR3 extends over 14 amino acids. This CDR3 is CASRLTGHNQPQHF. The CDR3 DNA reads as TGTGCCAGCAGGCTAACAGGGCACAATCAGCCCCAGCATTTT.

The chain carries TRBV28 and TRBJ1-2, with D unresolved. Germline lookup yields CDR1 MDHEN and CDR2 SYDVKM. This CDR3 region has 12 residues. The V and J ends lost 4 bases and 10 bases respectively, with 13 bases between them. DNA of the CDR3: TGTGCCAGCAGTTGGCAGGATCTGGACTACACCTTC. It encodes CASSWQDLDYTF.

The V and J genes are TRBV7-2 and TRBJ1-6; D not resolved. Trimming took 5 bases from V and 5 from J, leaving 13 bases between them. The CDR3 spans 15 residues. Per the germline V gene, CDR1 is SGHTA and CDR2 is FQGNSA. CDR3 sequence reads: CASSPAGSHNSPLHF. CDR3 DNA: TGTGCCAGCAGCCCGGCCGGGAGCCATAATTCACCCCTCCACTTT.

This sequence joins TRBV5-4 and TRBJ1-5; D remains unclear. The germline V gene has CDR1 SGHNT and CDR2 YYREEE (reference sequence). There are 12 residues in the CDR3. V was clipped by 3 bases and J by 5 bases, with 6 bases between them. DNA of the CDR3: TGTGCCAGCAGCTCCGGTGATCAGCCCCAGCATTTT. Translated, it gives CASSSGDQPQHF.

This clonotype was detected once. The chain couples TRBV24-1 to TRBJ1-4; D might be TRBD1 (5 bases). The germline CDR1 and CDR2 sequences are KGHDR and SFDVKD. The V end was cut by 2 bases, the J end by 3 bases, with 9 bases between. This CDR3 has 15 residues. The CDR3 sequence: CATSDSRGANEKLFF. CDR3 sequence (DNA): TGTGCCACCAGTGATTCGCGGGGGGCTAATGAAAAACTGTTTTTT.

The CDR3 reads CASSLAPWGHGNTIYF. The CDR3 bases are TGTGCCAGCAGCTTAGCGCCCTGGGGGCATGGAAACACCATATATTTT. This chain uses TRBV7-2 with TRBJ1-3; D might be TRBD1 (6 bases). Trimming cost V 0 bases and J 3 bases, with 12 bases left between them. Germline values: CDR1 SGHTA, CDR2 FQGNSA. The CDR3 sequence is 16 residues long.

The chain uses TRBV27 and TRBJ1-6; D is undetermined. CDR3 length: 15 amino acids. Trimming stripped 4 bases from V and 7 bases from J, with 14 bases between. Germline V CDR1 and CDR2: MNHEY, SMNVEV (reference sequence). The CDR3 nucleotides are TGTGCCAGCAGTTCCCCGCAGGTACCGAATTCACCCCTCCACTTT. Amino acids: CASSSPQVPNSPLHF.

This chain connects TRBV5-4 to TRBJ2-5; tentatively, D is TRBD2 (5 bases). Germline CDR1 reads SGHNT; CDR2 reads YYREEE (reference sequence). This CDR3 is 15 amino acids long. Trimming stripped 2 bases from V and 2 bases from J, with 13 bases between. CDR3 bases: TGTGCCAGCAGCTTAGCGGCCGACTTACAAGAGACCCAGTACTTC. Translation gives CASSLAADLQETQYF.

The gene calls are TRBV11-2 and TRBJ2-7; D call uncertain. Deletions cut 5 bases from V and 1 base from J, with 9 bases between. From germline, CDR1 is SGHAT and CDR2 FQNNGV. This CDR3 comprises 13 residues. The CDR3 bases are TGTGCCAGCAGCCGTATCGATTCCTACGAGCAGTACGTC. This encodes CASSRIDSYEQYV.

The chain combines TRBV6-1 with TRBJ1-2; a weak D match, TRBD1 (5 bases). The CDR3 is 17 residues long. The V gene lost 8 bases and the J gene lost 4 bases, with 26 bases spanning the gap. Germline V lookup: CDR1 MNHNS, CDR2 SASEGT. Here the CDR3 reads CASDSGAVGFVGYGYTF. The CDR3 DNA reads as TGTGCCAGCGATTCTGGGGCGGTGGGGTTCGTCGGCTATGGCTACACCTTC.

V is TRBV7-8 and J is TRBJ2-5, with 9 bases that match TRBD1. CDR1 and CDR2 from the germline V gene are SGHVS and FQNEAQ. This CDR3 has 18 residues. V shed 3 bases, J shed 5 bases, and the junction held 16 bases outside the gene matches. CDR3 coding DNA: TGTGCCAGCAGCTTTGGACAGGGGCGGCCAATTCTGCAGGAGACCCAGTACTTC. It is translated as CASSFGQGRPILQETQYF.

The rearrangement joins TRBV20-1 to TRBJ1-2; D call uncertain. Trimming removed 4 bases from V and 8 bases from J, with 11 bases in between. The germline CDR1 and CDR2 sequences are DFQATT and SNEGSKA (reference sequence). CDR3 length: 11 residues. CDR3 sequence reads: CSATLQNGYTF. The DNA of the CDR3 is TGCAGTGCTACCCTCCAGAACGGCTACACCTTC.

The chain employs TRBV7-9 and TRBJ2-7; D gene ambiguous. Germline assignment: CDR1 SEHNR and CDR2 FQNEAQ (reference sequence). V shed 5 bases and J shed 3 bases, with 20 bases lying between them. The CDR3 is made up of 16 amino acids. CDR3 nucleotide sequence: TGTGCCAGCAGCATACTACAAGGAAAACCAAACTACGAGCAGTACTTC. Translation: CASSILQGKPNYEQYF.

This chain connects TRBV2 to TRBJ1-1, with D unclear. CDR3 length: 13 residues. V lost 7 bases, J lost 3 bases, and 12 bases lay in between. CDR1 and CDR2 from the germline V gene are SNHLY and FYNNEI. CDR3 residues: CASNSREDTEAFF. The CDR3 DNA sequence: TGTGCCAGCAACTCCCGGGAGGACACTGAAGCTTTCTTT. Variable domain in full (rest from reference TRBV2 and TRBJ1-1): EPEVTQTPSHQVTQMGQEVILRCVPISNHLYFYWYRQILGQKVEFLVSFYNNEISEKSEIFDDQFSVERPDGSNFTLKIRSTKLEDSAMYFCASNSREDTEAFFGQGTRLTVV.

The rearrangement uses TRBV20-1 and TRBJ2-7, with no clear D. V lost 2 bases to trimming and J lost 9 bases, with 11 bases between them. The germline V gene encodes CDR1 DFQATT and CDR2 SNEGSKA (reference sequence). The CDR3 loop spans 11 amino acids. The CDR3 region is CSARLGTGQYV. CDR3 nucleotides: TGCAGTGCTAGACTCGGTACGGGGCAGTACGTC.

The DNA of the CDR3 is TGCGCCAGCAGCCCCCTCCTTGGGGGTAATGAGCAGTTCTTC. Protein product: CASSPLLGGNEQFF. This chain links TRBV5-1 with TRBJ2-1; the D call may be TRBD1 or TRBD2 (5 bases each). Germline lookup yields CDR1 SGHRS and CDR2 YFSETQ. V was trimmed by 4 bases and J by 7 bases, leaving 15 bases between them. This CDR3 is built from 14 residues. The variable domain in full, completed from reference TRBV5-1 and TRBJ2-1, reads KAGVTQTPRYLIKTRGQQVTLSCSPISGHRSVSWYQQTPGQGLQFLFEYFSETQRNKGNFPGRFSGRQFSNSRSEMNVSTLELGDSALYLCASSPLLGGNEQFFGPGTRLTVL.

This sequence joins TRBV28 and TRBJ2-2; 9 nucleotides match TRBD2. The CDR3 is 22 residues long. The V segment lost 3 bases and the J segment 0 bases; nucleotides outside the gene matches: 20. Germline loops: CDR1 MDHEN, CDR2 SYDVKM. The CDR3 here is CASSFPLRGGGSWLPNTGELFF. The CDR3 DNA reads TGTGCCAGCAGTTTCCCTCTGCGGGGGGGCGGTAGTTGGCTCCCGAACACCGGGGAGCTGTTTTTT.

A single count supports this clonotype. This chain links TRBV12-3 or TRBV12-4 with TRBJ2-5; D gene unclear. Between the trimmed V and J ends, which lost 3 bases and 5 bases, there was a span of 10 bases. This CDR3 spans 13 amino acids. The CDR3 sequence is CASSFLLMETQYF. CDR3 in DNA: TGTGCCAGCAGTTTCCTTTTGATGGAGACCCAGTACTTC.

The chain links TRBV7-6 to TRBJ2-3, with D unclear. The V and J ends lost 1 base and 4 bases respectively, with 9 bases between them. Germline V gene lookup returns CDR1 SGHVS and CDR2 FNYEAQ. The CDR3 has 14 residues. The CDR3 DNA is TGTGCCAGCAGCTTAGTCGGCTACCCAGATACGCAGTATTTT. Translated, it gives CASSLVGYPDTQYF.